This passage covers 12 T cell receptor beta chains from one sample sequenced in a study of T cells expressing NK-cell markers (TCRdb year 2020). The receptor library was made with 5' RACE. Sequencing instrument: Illumina HiSeq 2000. Once TCRdb had reprocessed the reads, it stored one entry per CDR3 protein sequence and supplied no DNA. The table for this sample shows a few hundred thousand distinct CDR3 sequences. Almost 1.5% of the sample is in the top ten clones. Specimen: blood T cells: a sorted CD56 or NKG2C T cell subset, CD4+ or CD8+ T cells, or bulk PBMC T cells (not recorded which). These receptors all stem from a woman between 45 and 60 years old in good health. Donor details come from another sample of the same person, matched by shared clones.

This chain uses TRBV4-2 with TRBJ2-1; TCRdb returns TRBD2, unconfirmable since there is no DNA. CDR3 length: 17 residues. The germline gives CDR1 LGHNA, CDR2 YNFKEQ. The CDR3 here is CASSTSGTSGYYNEQFF.

This chain links TRBV3-1 with TRBJ1-3. The germline CDR1 and CDR2 sequences are LGHDT and YNNKEL (reference sequence). The CDR3 consists of 12 residues. The CDR3 region is CASKTVGNTIYF.

The chain uses TRBV24-1 and TRBJ1-1; TCRdb reports TRBD1, a call that lacks DNA to check it against. There are 13 residues in the CDR3. Germline V lookup: CDR1 KGHDR, CDR2 SFDVKD. The CDR3 protein is CATREGLNTEAFF.

J is TRBJ2-3 and V is TRBV4-2; the TCRdb call, TRBD2, lacks DNA for checking. Germline CDR1 reads LGHNA; CDR2 reads YNFKEQ. The CDR3 consists of 15 residues. The CDR3: CASRPTSGREGEQYF.

The genes are TRBV11-2 and TRBJ1-5. The CDR3 covers 13 residues. Germline CDR1 is SGHAT and CDR2 is FQNNGV. The CDR3 reads CASSFRENQPQHF.

This chain links TRBV4-1 with TRBJ1-4. The germline V gene has CDR1 MGHRA and CDR2 YSYEKL. This CDR3 region has 13 residues. CDR3 protein: CASSSILGEKLFF.

The V gene is TRBV15, the J gene TRBJ2-1; as DNA is missing, the TRBD1 call by TCRdb cannot be tested. The CDR3 has 14 residues. Germline V CDR1 and CDR2: LNHNV, YYDKDF (reference sequence). The CDR3 reads CATSRRTGGDEQFF.

The rearrangement uses TRBV2 and TRBJ2-1; TCRdb gives TRBD2 as the D gene, but with no DNA this cannot be confirmed. The CDR3 runs to 17 residues. Germline loops: CDR1 SNHLY, CDR2 FYNNEI. The CDR3 spells CASSAPTSGSVYNEQFF.

The CDR3 sequence: CAITGRTDGAQYF. The chain couples TRBV10-3 to TRBJ2-3; the TRBD1 assignment by TCRdb is unverifiable without DNA. There are 13 residues in the CDR3. The germline V gene has CDR1 ENHRY and CDR2 SYGVKD.

This sequence joins TRBV7-9 and TRBJ1-5; TCRdb returns TRBD1, unconfirmable since there is no DNA. The CDR3 has 17 amino acids. Germline CDR1 SEHNR, CDR2 FQNEAQ (reference sequence). CDR3 protein: CASSFGRDGSWGQPQHF.

The chain uses TRBV6-2 or TRBV6-3 and TRBJ2-2; TCRdb designates TRBD2, a call that cannot be tested without DNA. CDR1 MNHEY and CDR2 SVGEGT come from the germline V gene. The CDR3 has 14 amino acids. CDR3 sequence: CASRRSGSTGELFF.

The chain recombines TRBV5-5 with TRBJ2-1. The V gene's germline CDR1 is SGHKS and CDR2 YYEKEE (reference sequence). The CDR3 runs to 15 residues. CDR3 residues: CASSTRPKSDNEQFF.